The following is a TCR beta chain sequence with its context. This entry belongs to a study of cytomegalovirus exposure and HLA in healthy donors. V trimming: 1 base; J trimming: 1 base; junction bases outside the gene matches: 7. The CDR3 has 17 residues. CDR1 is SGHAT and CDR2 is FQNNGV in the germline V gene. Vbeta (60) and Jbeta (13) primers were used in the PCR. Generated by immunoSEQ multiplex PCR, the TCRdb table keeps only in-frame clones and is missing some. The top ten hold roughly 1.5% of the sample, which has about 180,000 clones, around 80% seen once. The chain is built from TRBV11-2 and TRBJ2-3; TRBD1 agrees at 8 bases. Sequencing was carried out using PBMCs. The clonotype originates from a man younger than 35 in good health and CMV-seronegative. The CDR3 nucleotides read TGTGCCAGCAGCTTAGCTACGGACAGGGTCCGCACAGATACGCAGTATTTT. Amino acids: CASSLATDRVRTDTQYF.